This T cell receptor (beta chain) was documented in a study of technical replicates of blood from a few donors. V was trimmed by 3 bases and J by 5 bases, leaving 8 bases between them. This CDR3 comprises 13 residues. Looked up from germline, CDR1 is SGHDN and CDR2 is FVKESK. This clone was counted only a few times. The method was immunoSEQ multiplex PCR; TCRdb's version includes in-frame clones alone and lacks a portion of them. The sample records under 90,000 clones, about 92% being singletons. This clonotype originated in a human donor in good health. Sequenced material: T cells isolated from PBMCs. The chain combines TRBV14 with TRBJ1-5; D is possibly TRBD1 (5 bases). CDR3 sequence: CASSHQQDQPQHF. The CDR3 nucleotides are TGTGCCAGCAGCCACCAACAGGATCAGCCCCAGCATTTT.